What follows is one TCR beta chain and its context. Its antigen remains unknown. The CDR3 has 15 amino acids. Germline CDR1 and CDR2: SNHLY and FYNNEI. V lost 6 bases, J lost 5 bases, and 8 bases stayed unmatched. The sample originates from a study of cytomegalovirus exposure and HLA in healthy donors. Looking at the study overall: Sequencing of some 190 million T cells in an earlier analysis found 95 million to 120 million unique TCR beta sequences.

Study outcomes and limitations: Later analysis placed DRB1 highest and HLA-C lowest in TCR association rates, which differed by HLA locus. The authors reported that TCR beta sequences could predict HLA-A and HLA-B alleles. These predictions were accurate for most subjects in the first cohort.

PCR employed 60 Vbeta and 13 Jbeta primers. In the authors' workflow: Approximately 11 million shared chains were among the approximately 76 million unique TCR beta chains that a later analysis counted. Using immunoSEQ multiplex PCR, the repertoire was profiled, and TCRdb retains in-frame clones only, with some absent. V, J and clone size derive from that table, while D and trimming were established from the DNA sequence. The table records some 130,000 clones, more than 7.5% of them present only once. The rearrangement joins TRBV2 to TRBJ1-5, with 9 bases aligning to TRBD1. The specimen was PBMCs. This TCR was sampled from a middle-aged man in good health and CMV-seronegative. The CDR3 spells CASRSRDREDQPQHF. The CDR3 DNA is TGTGCCAGCAGGAGCCGGGACAGGGAGGATCAGCCCCAGCATTTT.